The 21 T cell receptor beta chains in this list originate from one sample, sequenced in a study of EBV T-cell therapy then PD-1 blockade in nasopharyngeal carcinoma. Specified time point: 266 days after commencement of treatment, after nivolumab therapy. Treatment here: AdE1-LMPpoly-expanded autologous EBV-specific T-cell therapy followed by anti-PD-1 nivolumab. For these TCRs, the target antigens are not known. Data came from immunoSEQ multiplex PCR; TCRdb stores just in-frame clones and leaves some out. The sample records around 19,000 clones, around 84% being singletons. The sequences come from CD8+ T cells from blood, collected between days 200 and 300 from a patient whose treatment included autologous EBV-specific T cells and nivolumab. These receptors were obtained from a man aged 35-49 years with nasopharyngeal carcinoma.

The rearrangement joins TRBV6-5 to TRBJ2-7, with D possibly matching TRBD1 (6 bases). V was trimmed by 6 bases and J by 3 bases, leaving 15 bases between them. CDR1 MNHEY and CDR2 SVGAGI come from the germline V gene. This CDR3 comprises 14 residues. The CDR3 is CASSLGAEHYEQYF. The DNA for the CDR3 is TGTGCCAGCAGCCTGGGGGCAGAGCACTACGAGCAGTACTTC.

This clone was seen more than once but under ten times. The chain employs TRBV6-2 or TRBV6-3 and TRBJ2-7; unclear D gene. The CDR3 contains 12 residues. The ends were cut back, 2 bases at V and 5 bases at J, with 7 bases in the middle. Germline loops: CDR1 MNHEY, CDR2 SVGEGT. The CDR3 DNA reads as TGTGCCAGCAGTTACGGCCTCCACGAGCAGTACTTC. Translation: CASSYGLHEQYF.

DNA of the CDR3: TGTGCCAGCAGCGATGACTATAATTCACCCCTCCACTTT. It is translated as CASSDDYNSPLHF. The rearrangement joins TRBV7-9 to TRBJ1-6; D remains unclear. From germline, CDR1 is SEHNR and CDR2 FQNEAQ (reference sequence). There are 13 residues in the CDR3. V lost 5 bases, J lost 3 bases, and 5 bases lay in between.

The rearrangement uses TRBV2 and TRBJ1-1; D call uncertain. Germline V gene data show CDR1 as SNHLY and CDR2 as FYNNEI. The CDR3 contains 12 residues. The V end lost 7 bases, the J end lost 5 bases, and 11 bases lay between the germline ends. CDR3 nucleotide sequence: TGTGCCAGCATTGACATAGAGACTGAAGCTTTCTTT. It codes for CASIDIETEAFF.

V gene TRBV27 combines with J gene TRBJ2-3, with D possibly matching TRBD1 (5 bases). The length of the CDR3 is 16 residues. V was trimmed by 5 bases and J by 2 bases, leaving 17 bases between them. Germline CDR1 and CDR2: MNHEY and SMNVEV (reference sequence). The CDR3 is CASSLSTVTFTDTQYF. The CDR3 DNA sequence: TGTGCCAGCAGTCTCTCGACAGTAACGTTCACAGATACGCAGTATTTT.

The chain has TRBV7-9 and TRBJ2-1, with D uncertain. V shed 5 bases and J shed 9 bases, with 11 bases lying between them. This CDR3 contains 12 residues. CDR1 SEHNR and CDR2 FQNEAQ come from the germline V gene (reference sequence). CDR3 sequence (DNA): TGTGCCAGCAGCGTCGGACCCGGTGAGCAGTTCTTC. Residues: CASSVGPGEQFF.

The V and J genes are TRBV7-9 and TRBJ1-2; 7 bases map to TRBD1. Germline CDR1 SEHNR, CDR2 FQNEAQ (reference sequence). The CDR3 extends over 15 amino acids. The ends lost 1 base at V and 5 bases at J; junction bases unmatched: 7. The CDR3 bases are TGTGCCAGCAGCTTAGGTGACAGGGCTGAATATGGCTACACCTTC. This encodes CASSLGDRAEYGYTF.

This clone is medium-sized within its sample. The V gene is TRBV7-2, the J gene TRBJ1-6; no definite D call. This CDR3 region has 15 residues. V lost 5 bases and J 9 bases, leaving 17 bases between the germline ends. Germline V gives CDR1 SGHTA, CDR2 FQGNSA. Here the CDR3 reads CASSPTSGWTSPLHF. The CDR3 DNA reads as TGTGCCAGCAGCCCCACCTCCGGGTGGACTTCACCCCTCCACTTT.

The chain carries TRBV13 and TRBJ1-3; D gene uncertain. The germline CDR1 and CDR2 sequences are PRHDT and FYEKMQ (reference sequence). This CDR3 contains 16 residues. V lost 0 bases and J 4 bases, leaving 13 bases between the germline ends. CDR3 sequence reads: CASSLGHGGSGNTIYF. CDR3 nucleotide sequence: TGTGCCAGCAGCTTAGGCCACGGAGGGAGCGGAAACACCATATATTTT.

V gene TRBV4-3 combines with J gene TRBJ1-1, with TRBD1 identical over 7 bases. Germline-derived CDR1 and CDR2 are LGHNA and YSLEER. The CDR3 is 16 residues long. V lost 6 bases and J lost 4; bases outside the gene matches: 14. CDR3 residues: CASSLLYGTVGTEAFF. In nucleotides, the CDR3 is TGCGCCAGCAGTCTCCTATACGGGACAGTCGGCACTGAAGCTTTCTTT.

The chain couples TRBV4-3 to TRBJ1-2; D ambiguous. CDR3 length: 15 amino acids. Germline V gene data show CDR1 as LGHNA and CDR2 as YSLEER. V dropped 0 bases and J dropped 4 bases, with 12 bases sitting between them. CDR3 residues: CASSQERAGPYGYTF. The DNA for the CDR3 is TGCGCCAGCAGCCAAGAAAGGGCAGGTCCCTATGGCTACACCTTC.

The gene calls are TRBV7-8 and TRBJ2-1; TRBD2 aligns across 7 bases. Looked up from germline, CDR1 is SGHVS and CDR2 is FQNEAQ. CDR3 length equals 16 residues. After removal of 0 bases from V and 2 bases from J, the junction contained 4 bases not matched to a gene. The DNA for the CDR3 is TGTGCCAGCAGCTTAGCGGGAGGGTGGGCCTACAATGAGCAGTTCTTC. This codes for CASSLAGGWAYNEQFF.

The gene calls are TRBV6-4 and TRBJ2-3, with D perhaps matching TRBD2 (7 bases). The V gene lost 2 bases and the J gene lost 2 bases, with 8 bases spanning the gap. This CDR3 is built from 14 residues. Germline V CDR1 and CDR2: MRHNA, SNTAGT. CDR3 nucleotide sequence: TGTGCCAGCAGTGACGGGGGGGCCACAGATACGCAGTATTTT. This sequence encodes CASSDGGATDTQYF.

The rearrangement joins TRBV4-3 to TRBJ1-2; the match to TRBD1 covers 7 bases. CDR1 and CDR2 (germline): LGHNA, YSLEER. The CDR3 runs 13 residues. V was pared by 3 bases and J by 7 bases, with 5 bases of the junction left unmatched. CDR3 protein: CASSQVGQPGYTF. The CDR3, as DNA: TGCGCCAGCAGCCAGGTGGGACAGCCTGGCTACACCTTC.

DNA of the CDR3: TGTGCCAGCAGTGGGACTAGCGGCTACCAAGAGACCCAGTACTTC. It yields the protein CASSGTSGYQETQYF. The V and J genes are TRBV27 and TRBJ2-5; 11 bases fit TRBD2. Trimming removed 5 bases from V and 0 bases from J; junction bases left unmatched: 2. Germline V gene data show CDR1 as MNHEY and CDR2 as SMNVEV (reference sequence). This CDR3 comprises 15 residues.

V is TRBV27 and J is TRBJ2-3, with 15 nucleotides matching TRBD2. The CDR3 length is 16 residues. CDR1 and CDR2 (germline): MNHEY, SMNVEV (reference sequence). After removal of 9 bases from V and 3 bases from J, the junction contained 7 bases not matched to a gene. CDR3 sequence (DNA): TGTGCCAGAGGACTAGCGGGGGGGCTAAGAACAGATACGCAGTATTTT. Residues: CARGLAGGLRTDTQYF.

The chain carries TRBV19 and TRBJ1-1, with D hard to call. CDR1 is LNHDA, CDR2 SQIVND, per germline (reference sequence). This CDR3 is 13 amino acids long. V was pared by 3 bases and J by 1 base, with 6 bases between. CDR3 in DNA: TGTGCCAGTAGTATTACGGAGAACACTGAAGCTTTCTTT. Translating gives CASSITENTEAFF.

The table lists this clone with a count of one. The rearrangement links TRBV5-6 to TRBJ2-7; TRBD1 matches at 8 bases. The CDR3 is 11 amino acids. V trimming: 0 bases; J trimming: 12 bases; junction bases outside the gene matches: 2. The germline gives CDR1 SGHDT, CDR2 YYEEEE. For the CDR3, the DNA is TGTGCCAGCAGCTTGGGGGGACAGGCGTACTTC. Translation: CASSLGGQAYF.

Points on this clone: A read error may be the cause here, since a much bigger clone is one base away. V and J are TRBV27 and TRBJ2-1; maybe TRBD1 (5 bases). V was cut by 5 bases and J by 0 bases, with 8 bases left in between. The germline V gene encodes CDR1 MNHEY and CDR2 SMNVEV (reference sequence). The CDR3 totals 14 residues. CDR3 DNA sequence: TGTGCCAGCAGTAGGGGCGACTCCTACAATGAGCAGTTCTTC. This sequence encodes CASSRGDSYNEQFF.

This chain links TRBV12-3 or TRBV12-4 with TRBJ2-3; no reliable D call. This CDR3 has 12 amino acids. Trimming removed 3 bases from V and 0 bases from J, with 1 base in between. The DNA of the CDR3 is TGTGCCAGCAGTTTGAGCACAGATACGCAGTATTTT. Protein sequence: CASSLSTDTQYF.

J is TRBJ2-5 and V is TRBV7-2; the match to TRBD1 covers 10 bases. Looked up from germline, CDR1 is SGHTA and CDR2 is FQGNSA. The CDR3 runs 16 residues. Trimming removed 3 bases from V and 2 bases from J; junction bases left unmatched: 6. The DNA of the CDR3 is TGTGCCAGCAGCTTCGGGACAGGGGCGATGCAAGAGACCCAGTACTTC. It translates to CASSFGTGAMQETQYF.